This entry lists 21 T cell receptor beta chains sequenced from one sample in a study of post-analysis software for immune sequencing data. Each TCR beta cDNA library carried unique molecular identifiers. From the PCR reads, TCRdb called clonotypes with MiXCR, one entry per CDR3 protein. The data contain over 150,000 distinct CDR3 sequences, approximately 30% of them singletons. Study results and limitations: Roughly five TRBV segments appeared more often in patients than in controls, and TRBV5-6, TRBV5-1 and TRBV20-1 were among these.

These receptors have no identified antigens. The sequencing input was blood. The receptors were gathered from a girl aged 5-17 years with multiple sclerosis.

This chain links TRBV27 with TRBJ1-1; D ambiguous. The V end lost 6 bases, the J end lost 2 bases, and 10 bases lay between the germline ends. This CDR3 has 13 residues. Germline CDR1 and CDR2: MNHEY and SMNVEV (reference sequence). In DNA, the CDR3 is TGTGCCAGCAGCCCCAGGCCAAACACTGAAGCTTTCTTT. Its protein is CASSPRPNTEAFF.

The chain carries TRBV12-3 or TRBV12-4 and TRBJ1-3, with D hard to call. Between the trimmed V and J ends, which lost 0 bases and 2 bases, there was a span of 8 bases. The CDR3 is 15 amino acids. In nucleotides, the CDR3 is TGTGCCAGCAGTTTAGCCCATGGAGCTGGAAACACCATATATTTT. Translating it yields CASSLAHGAGNTIYF.

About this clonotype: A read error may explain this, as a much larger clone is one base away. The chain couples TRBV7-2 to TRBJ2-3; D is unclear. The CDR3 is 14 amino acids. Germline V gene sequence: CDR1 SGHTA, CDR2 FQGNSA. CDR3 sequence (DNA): TGTGTCAGCAGCTTATTTGGCCCCACAGATACGCAGTATTTT. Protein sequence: CVSSLFGPTDTQYF.

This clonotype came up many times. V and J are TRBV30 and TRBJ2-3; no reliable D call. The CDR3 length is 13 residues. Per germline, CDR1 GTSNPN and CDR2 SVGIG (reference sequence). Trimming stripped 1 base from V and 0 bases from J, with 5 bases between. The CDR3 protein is CAWSGISTDTQYF. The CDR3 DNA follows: TGTGCCTGGAGTGGAATTAGCACAGATACGCAGTATTTT.

CDR3 coding DNA: TGTGCCAGCAGCATAATCCTGGGTAGACAGAAGTACTTC. Translated, it gives CASSIILGRQKYF. V gene TRBV7-2 combines with J gene TRBJ2-7, with D tentatively TRBD1 (5 bases). Germline V CDR1 and CDR2: SGHTA, FQGNSA. Trimming took off 5 bases at V and 11 bases at J, with 19 bases between the two ends. The length of the CDR3 is 13 residues.

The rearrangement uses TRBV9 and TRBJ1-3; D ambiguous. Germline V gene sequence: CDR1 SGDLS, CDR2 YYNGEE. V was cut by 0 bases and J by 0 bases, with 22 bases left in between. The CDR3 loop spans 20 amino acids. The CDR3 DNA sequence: TGTGCCAGCAGCGTAGCCGAGACGACGGCTAATATCGACTCTGGAAACACCATATATTTT. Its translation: CASSVAETTANIDSGNTIYF.

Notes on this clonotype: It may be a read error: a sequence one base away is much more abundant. The CDR3 sequence: CAGSQVIYGMGYEQYF. The CDR3 DNA sequence: TGCGCCGGCAGCCAAGTGATTTACGGGATGGGGTATGAGCAGTACTTC. The chain links TRBV4-1 to TRBJ2-4; weak D call: TRBD2 (5 bases). Germline CDR1 reads MGHRA; CDR2 reads YSYEKL. The CDR3 has 16 amino acids.

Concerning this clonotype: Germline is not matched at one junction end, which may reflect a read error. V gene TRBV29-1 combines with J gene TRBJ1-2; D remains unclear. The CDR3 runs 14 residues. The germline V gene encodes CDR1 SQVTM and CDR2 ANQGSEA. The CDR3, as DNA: TGCAGCGCCCGCAGCCGGACGCCTAATTATGGCTACACCTTC. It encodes CSARSRTPNYGYTF.

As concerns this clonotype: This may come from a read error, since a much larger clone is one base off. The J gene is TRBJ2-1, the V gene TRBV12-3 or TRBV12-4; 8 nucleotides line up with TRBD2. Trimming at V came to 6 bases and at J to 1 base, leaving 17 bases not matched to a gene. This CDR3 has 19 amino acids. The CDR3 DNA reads TGTGCCAGCAGAAGGGGACTAGTGGGATGGGAGGGGTCCTACAATGAGCAGTTCTTC. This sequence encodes CASRRGLVGWEGSYNEQFF.

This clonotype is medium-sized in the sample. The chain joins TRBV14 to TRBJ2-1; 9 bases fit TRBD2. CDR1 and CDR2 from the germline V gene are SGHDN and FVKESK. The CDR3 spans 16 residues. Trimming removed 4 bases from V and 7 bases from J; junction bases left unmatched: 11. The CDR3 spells CASSRRTSGLWNEQFF. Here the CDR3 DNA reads TGTGCCAGCAGCCGCCGAACTAGCGGGCTCTGGAATGAGCAGTTCTTC.

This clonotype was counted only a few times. The CDR3 region is CASSLGFGGRADTQYF. In DNA form, the CDR3 reads TGCGCCAGCAGCTTGGGGTTCGGGGGGCGAGCAGATACGCAGTATTTT. The chain combines TRBV5-1 with TRBJ2-3, with a tentative D call TRBD2 (7 bases). From germline, CDR1 is SGHRS and CDR2 YFSETQ. CDR3 length: 16 amino acids. Trimming removed 0 bases from V and 4 bases from J, with 15 bases in between.

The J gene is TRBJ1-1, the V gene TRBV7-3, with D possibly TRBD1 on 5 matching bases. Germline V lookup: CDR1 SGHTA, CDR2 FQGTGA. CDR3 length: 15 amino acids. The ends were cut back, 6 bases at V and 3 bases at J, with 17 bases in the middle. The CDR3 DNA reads TGTGCCAGCAGTCGTGAAGGGACGGATTACACTGAAGCTTTCTTT. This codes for CASSREGTDYTEAFF.

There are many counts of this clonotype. Written as DNA, the CDR3 is TGTGCCAGCAGCCTACCACAGGGGGCAGGCTATGGCTACACCTTC. Translating it yields CASSLPQGAGYGYTF. V usage is TRBV12-3 or TRBV12-4 and J usage is TRBJ1-2, with 9 bases lining up with TRBD1. Germline trimming cut 6 bases from V and 4 bases from J; bases unmatched to any gene: 9. The CDR3 sequence is 15 residues long.

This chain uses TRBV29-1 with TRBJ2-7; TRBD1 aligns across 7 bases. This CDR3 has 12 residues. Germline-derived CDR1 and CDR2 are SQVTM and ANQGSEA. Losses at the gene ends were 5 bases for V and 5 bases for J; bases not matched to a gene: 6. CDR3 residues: CSVTGTANEQYF. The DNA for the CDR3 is TGCAGCGTTACCGGGACAGCAAACGAGCAGTACTTC.

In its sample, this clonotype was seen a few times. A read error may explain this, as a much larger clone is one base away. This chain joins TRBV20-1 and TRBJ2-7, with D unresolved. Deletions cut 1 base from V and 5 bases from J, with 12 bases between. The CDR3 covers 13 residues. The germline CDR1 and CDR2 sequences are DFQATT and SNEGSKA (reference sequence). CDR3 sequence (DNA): TGCAGTGCTAGAGGGACCAAAAACCACGAGCAGTACTTC. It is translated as CSARGTKNHEQYF.

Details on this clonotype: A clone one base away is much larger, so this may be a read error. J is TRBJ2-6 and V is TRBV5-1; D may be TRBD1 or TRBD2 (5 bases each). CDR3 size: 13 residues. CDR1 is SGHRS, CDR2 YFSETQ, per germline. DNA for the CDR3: TGCGCCAGCAGCTTGGGAGGGGCCGACGTCCTGACTTTC. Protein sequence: CASSLGGADVLTF.

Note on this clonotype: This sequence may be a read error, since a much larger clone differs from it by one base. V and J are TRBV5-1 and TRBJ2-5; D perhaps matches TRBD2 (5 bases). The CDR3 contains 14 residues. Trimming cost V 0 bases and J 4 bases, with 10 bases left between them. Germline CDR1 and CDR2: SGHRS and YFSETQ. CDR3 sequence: CASSLGREGETQYF. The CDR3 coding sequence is TGCGCCAGCAGCTTGGGTCGGGAAGGAGAGACCCAGTACTTC.

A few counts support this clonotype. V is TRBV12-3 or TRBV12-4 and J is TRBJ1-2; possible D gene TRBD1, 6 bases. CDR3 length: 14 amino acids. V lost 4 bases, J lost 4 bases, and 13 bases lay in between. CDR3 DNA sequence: TGTGCCAGCAGTTCGGGACAAAAAGTCTATGGCTACACCTTC. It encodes CASSSGQKVYGYTF.

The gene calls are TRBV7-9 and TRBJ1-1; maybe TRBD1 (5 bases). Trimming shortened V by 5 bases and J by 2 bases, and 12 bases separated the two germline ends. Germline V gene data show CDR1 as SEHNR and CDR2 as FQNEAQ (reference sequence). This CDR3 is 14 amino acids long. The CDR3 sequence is CASSPQRGNTEAFF. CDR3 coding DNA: TGTGCCAGCAGCCCCCAGAGGGGCAACACTGAAGCTTTCTTT.

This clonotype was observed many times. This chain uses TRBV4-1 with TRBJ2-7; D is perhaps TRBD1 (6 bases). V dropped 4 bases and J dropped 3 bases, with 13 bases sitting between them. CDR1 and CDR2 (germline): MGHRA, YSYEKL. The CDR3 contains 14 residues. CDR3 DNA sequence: TGCGCCAGCAGCCGACAACTGGACAGCTACGAGCAGTACTTC. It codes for CASSRQLDSYEQYF.

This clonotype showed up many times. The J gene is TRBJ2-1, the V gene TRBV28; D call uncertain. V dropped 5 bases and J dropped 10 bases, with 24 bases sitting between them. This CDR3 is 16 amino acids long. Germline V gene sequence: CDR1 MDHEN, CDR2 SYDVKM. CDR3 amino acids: CASSNAPHAWVEEQFF. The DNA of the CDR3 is TGTGCCAGCAGTAACGCACCCCATGCTTGGGTGGAGGAGCAGTTCTTC. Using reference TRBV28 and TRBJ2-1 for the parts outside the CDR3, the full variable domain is DVKVTQSSRYLVKRTGEKVFLECVQDMDHENMFWYRQDPGLGLRLIYFSYDVKMKEKGDIPEGYSVSREKKERFSLILESASTNQTSMYLCASSNAPHAWVEEQFFGPGTRLTVL.